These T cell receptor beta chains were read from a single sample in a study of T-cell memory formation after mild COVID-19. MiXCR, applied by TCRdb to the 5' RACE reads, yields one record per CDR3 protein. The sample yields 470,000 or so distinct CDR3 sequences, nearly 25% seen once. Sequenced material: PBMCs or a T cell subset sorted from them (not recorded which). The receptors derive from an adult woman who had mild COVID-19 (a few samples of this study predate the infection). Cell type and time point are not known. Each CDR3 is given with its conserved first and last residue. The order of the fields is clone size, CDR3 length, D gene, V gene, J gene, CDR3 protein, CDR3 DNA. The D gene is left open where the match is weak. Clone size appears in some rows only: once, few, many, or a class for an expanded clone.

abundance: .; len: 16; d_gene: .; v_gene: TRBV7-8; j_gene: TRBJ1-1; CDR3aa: CASSFSAKTAGTEAFF; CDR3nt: TGTGCCAGCAGCTTCTCCGCGAAGACGGCGGGTACTGAAGCTTTCTTT
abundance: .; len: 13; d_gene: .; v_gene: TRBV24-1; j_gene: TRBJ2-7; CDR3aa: CATSDFGNYEQYF; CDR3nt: TGTGCCACCAGTGATTTCGGGAACTACGAGCAGTACTTC
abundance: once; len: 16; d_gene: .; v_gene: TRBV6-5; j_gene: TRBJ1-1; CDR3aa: CASIGRGGGSGWEAFF; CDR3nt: TGTGCCAGCATTGGCCGGGGAGGGGGAAGTGGCTGGGAAGCTTTCTTT
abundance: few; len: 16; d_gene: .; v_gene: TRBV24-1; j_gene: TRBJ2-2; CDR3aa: CATSDFKGDNTGELFF; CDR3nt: TGTGCCACCAGTGATTTCAAGGGGGACAACACCGGGGAGCTGTTTTTT
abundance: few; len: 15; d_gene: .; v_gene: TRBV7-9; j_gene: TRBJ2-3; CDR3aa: CASSLGGADTDTQYF; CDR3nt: TGTGCCAGCAGCTTAGGGGGGGCAGACACAGATACGCAGTATTTT
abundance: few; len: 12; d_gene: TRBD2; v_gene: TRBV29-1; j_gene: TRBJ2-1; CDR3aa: CSGLADSNEQFF; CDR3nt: TGCAGCGGGCTAGCGGACTCCAATGAGCAGTTCTTC
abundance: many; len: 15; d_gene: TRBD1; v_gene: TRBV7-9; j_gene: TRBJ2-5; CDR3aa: CASSLTQGVEKTQYF; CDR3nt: TGTGCCAGCAGCTTAACACAGGGGGTGGAAAAGACCCAGTACTTC
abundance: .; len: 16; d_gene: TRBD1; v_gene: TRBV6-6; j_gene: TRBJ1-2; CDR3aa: CASNDRDRALEDGYTF; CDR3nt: TGTGCCAGCAACGACCGGGACAGGGCGCTGGAAGATGGCTACACCTTC
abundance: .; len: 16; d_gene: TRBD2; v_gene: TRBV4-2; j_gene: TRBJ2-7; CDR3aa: CASSQGTGLVFSEQYF; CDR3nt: TGTGCCAGCAGCCAGGGTACGGGACTAGTCTTTAGTGAGCAGTACTTC
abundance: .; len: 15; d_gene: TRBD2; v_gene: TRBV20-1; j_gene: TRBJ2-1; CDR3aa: CSATTTSGKGYEQFF; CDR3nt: TGCAGTGCTACCACGACTAGCGGGAAAGGGTATGAGCAGTTCTTC
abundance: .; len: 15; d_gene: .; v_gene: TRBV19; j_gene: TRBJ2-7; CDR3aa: CASSNSLAGSYEQYF; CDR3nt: TGTGCCAGTAGTAACTCTCTGGCAGGCTCCTACGAGCAGTACTTC